The 5 T cell receptor beta chains reported below all come from one sample, sequenced in a study of cytomegalovirus exposure and HLA in healthy donors. The PCR made use of 60 Vbeta and 13 Jbeta primers. Sequenced by immunoSEQ multiplex PCR; TCRdb stores in-frame clones only, minus some. The data contain some 150,000 clones, approximately 80% of them singletons. Sequencing was carried out using PBMCs. The receptor source for this set is a man aged 40-49 years in good health and CMV-seropositive.

The genes are TRBV6-6 and TRBJ1-2; 9 nucleotides line up with TRBD1. The CDR3 extends over 14 amino acids. CDR1 and CDR2 from the germline V gene are MNHNY and SVGAGI (reference sequence). Trimming took 5 bases from V and 8 from J; bases not matched to a gene: 9. CDR3 in amino acids: CASSPSGTGSGYTF. The CDR3 DNA follows: TGTGCCAGCAGTCCCTCCGGGACAGGGTCGGGCTACACCTTC.

This clone was recorded a few times. The rearrangement uses TRBV19 and TRBJ1-5; 9 bases match TRBD1. Germline V gives CDR1 LNHDA, CDR2 SQIVND (reference sequence). With 6 bases clipped from V and 5 bases from J, the junction kept 8 bases outside the gene matches. The CDR3 contains 15 residues. CDR3 in amino acids: CASSPVDRGDQPQHF. CDR3 DNA: TGTGCCAGTAGCCCCGTTGACAGGGGGGATCAGCCCCAGCATTTT.

The V call is TRBV5-1, the J call TRBJ2-1; 7 nucleotides agree with TRBD1. This CDR3 has 16 amino acids. V was pared by 4 bases and J by 0 bases, with 7 bases of the junction left unmatched. CDR1 is SGHRS and CDR2 is YFSETQ in the germline V gene. The CDR3 coding sequence is TGCGCCAGCAGCGCACGGGACAGAAGCTCCTACAATGAGCAGTTCTTC. Protein: CASSARDRSSYNEQFF.

This clone was seen a few times. The junction departs from germline at one end; a sequencing error may be responsible. The chain recombines TRBV7-8 with TRBJ2-7; TRBD2 matches at 14 bases. This CDR3 contains 12 residues. Germline lookup yields CDR1 SGHVS and CDR2 FQNEAQ. The CDR3 here is CASSRTSGRPHF. The CDR3 nucleotides read TGTGCCAGCAGCAGGACTAGCGGGAGGCCCCATTTC.

V and J are TRBV7-2 and TRBJ2-7; D is ambiguous. The CDR3 spans 13 residues. Trimming stripped 3 bases from V and 1 base from J, with 7 bases between. CDR1 and CDR2 (germline): SGHTA, FQGNSA. CDR3 nucleotides: TGTGCCAGCAGCTTCGGAGCTTCCTACGAGCAGTACTTC. Its translation is CASSFGASYEQYF.